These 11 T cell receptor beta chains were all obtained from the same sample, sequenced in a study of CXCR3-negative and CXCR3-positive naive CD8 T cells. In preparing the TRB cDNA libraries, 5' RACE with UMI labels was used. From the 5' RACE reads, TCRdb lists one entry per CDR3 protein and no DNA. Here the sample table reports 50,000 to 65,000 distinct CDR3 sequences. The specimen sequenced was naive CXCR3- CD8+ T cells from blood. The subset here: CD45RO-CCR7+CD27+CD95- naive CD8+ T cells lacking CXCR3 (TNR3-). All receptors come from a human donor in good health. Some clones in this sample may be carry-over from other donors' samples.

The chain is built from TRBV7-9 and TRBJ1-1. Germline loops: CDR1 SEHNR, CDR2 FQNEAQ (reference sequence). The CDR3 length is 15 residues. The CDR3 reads CASSSAGDMNTEAFF.

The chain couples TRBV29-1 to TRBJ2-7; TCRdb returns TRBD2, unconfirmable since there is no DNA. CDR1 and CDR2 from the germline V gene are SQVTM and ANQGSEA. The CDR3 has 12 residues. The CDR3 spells CSVDSGTYEQYF.

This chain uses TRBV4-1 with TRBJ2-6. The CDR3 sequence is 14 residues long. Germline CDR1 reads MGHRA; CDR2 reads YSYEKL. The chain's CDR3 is CASSLASGANVLTF.

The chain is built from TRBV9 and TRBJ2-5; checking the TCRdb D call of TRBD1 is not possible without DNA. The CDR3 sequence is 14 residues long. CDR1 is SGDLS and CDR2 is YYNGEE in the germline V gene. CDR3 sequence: CASSGGTLQETQYF.

CDR3 in amino acids: CASSQDGDDYGYTF. The rearrangement joins TRBV4-3 to TRBJ1-2; as DNA is missing, the TRBD1 call by TCRdb cannot be tested. This CDR3 comprises 14 residues. Germline lookup yields CDR1 LGHNA and CDR2 YSLEER.

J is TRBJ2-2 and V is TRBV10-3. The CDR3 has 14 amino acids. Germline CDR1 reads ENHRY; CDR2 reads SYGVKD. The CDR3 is CAISESVVTGELFF.

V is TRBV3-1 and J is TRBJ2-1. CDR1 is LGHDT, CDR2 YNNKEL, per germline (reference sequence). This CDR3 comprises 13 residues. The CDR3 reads CASSQDQNHEQFF.

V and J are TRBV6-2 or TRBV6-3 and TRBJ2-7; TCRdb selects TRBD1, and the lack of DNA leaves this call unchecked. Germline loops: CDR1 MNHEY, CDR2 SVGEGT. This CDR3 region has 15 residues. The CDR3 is CGSTQEGRKPLEQYF.

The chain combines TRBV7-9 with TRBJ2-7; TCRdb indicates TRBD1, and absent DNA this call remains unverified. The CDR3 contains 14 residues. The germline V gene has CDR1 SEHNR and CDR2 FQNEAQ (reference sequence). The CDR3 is CASSSGTRRGEQYF.

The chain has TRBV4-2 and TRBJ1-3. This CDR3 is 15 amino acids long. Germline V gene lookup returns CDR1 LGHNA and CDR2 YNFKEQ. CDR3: CASSQEILSGNTIYF.

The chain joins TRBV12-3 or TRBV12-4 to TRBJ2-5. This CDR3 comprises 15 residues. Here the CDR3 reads CASSRREVLLETQYF.